Presented here are 5 T cell receptor beta chains from one specimen sequenced in a study of blood T cells in healthy people across ages. Sample-barcoded 5' priming and a J-beta primer mix drove a second PCR of 7 to 11 cycles. Via MiXCR, TCRdb re-called the 5' RACE reads, giving one row per CDR3 protein. The sample records about 930,000 distinct CDR3 sequences, almost 30% being singletons. These data were also reused for a study on T cells of mothers and their children.

The sample consisted of blood. The origin of the receptors is a woman aged 35 to 49 in good health.

This clonotype was detected many times. The chain has TRBV4-3 and TRBJ2-5, with D perhaps being TRBD1 or TRBD2 (6 bases each). The CDR3 loop spans 15 amino acids. The germline V gene has CDR1 LGHNA and CDR2 YSLEER. The ends were cut back, 0 bases at V and 4 bases at J, with 12 bases in the middle. CDR3 nucleotide sequence: TGCGCCAGCAGCCAAGAACGGGGGCAGGGAGAGACCCAGTACTTC. Amino acids: CASSQERGQGETQYF.

This clonotype was seen repeatedly, ten times or more. The chain recombines TRBV20-1 with TRBJ2-1; the match to TRBD2 covers 7 bases. The CDR3 spans 17 residues. The V segment lost 1 base and the J segment 1 base; nucleotides outside the gene matches: 10. Germline CDR1 is DFQATT and CDR2 is SNEGSKA (reference sequence). The CDR3: CSARGEGSSGSYNEQFF. CDR3 nucleotides: TGCAGTGCTAGAGGAGAGGGGTCTAGCGGTTCCTACAATGAGCAGTTCTTC.

This clonotype was detected only a few times. This chain links TRBV12-3 or TRBV12-4 with TRBJ2-1, with D unclear. Trimming pared 3 bases from V and 0 bases from J, leaving 6 bases between. This CDR3 is 14 amino acids long. The chain's CDR3 is CASSLHSSYNEQFF. In nucleotides, the CDR3 is TGTGCCAGCAGTTTGCATAGCTCCTACAATGAGCAGTTCTTC.

With regard to this clonotype: At one end the junction does not follow the germline gene, possibly because of a read error. The rearrangement joins TRBV9 to TRBJ2-1; D is perhaps TRBD2 (6 bases). The J call is doubtful: the DNA matches TRBJ2-7 better. This CDR3 has 16 residues. Germline V gives CDR1 SGDLS, CDR2 YYNGEE. The CDR3 region is CASSAAGLHSYNEQYF. DNA of the CDR3: TGCGCCAGCAGCGCCGCGGGACTCCACTCCTACAATGAGCAGTACTTC.

The chain is built from TRBV7-3 and TRBJ2-2; D might be TRBD1 (6 bases). This CDR3 has 14 residues. V dropped 5 bases and J dropped 5 bases, with 12 bases sitting between them. CDR1 SGHTA and CDR2 FQGTGA come from the germline V gene. The CDR3: CASSPGTLTGELFF. For the CDR3, the DNA is TGTGCCAGCAGCCCCGGGACACTAACCGGGGAGCTGTTTTTT.